Following are 5 T cell receptor beta chains from one sample sequenced in a study of T cells in tumors after PD-1 blockade. TCRdb keeps only in-frame clones here, not all; method: immunoSEQ multiplex PCR. This table holds 20,000 to 25,000 clones, around 80% found once. This material consisted of PBMCs, taken before anti-PD-1 treatment. All receptors come from a human donor with basal cell carcinoma.

This sequence joins TRBV6-5 and TRBJ2-3; perhaps D is TRBD1 or TRBD2 (5 bases each). The germline gives CDR1 MNHEY, CDR2 SVGAGI. This CDR3 has 14 amino acids. V was pared by 2 bases and J by 0 bases, with 6 bases between. This CDR3 is CASSYGGSTDTQYF. CDR3 nucleotide sequence: TGTGCCAGCAGTTACGGGGGAAGCACAGATACGCAGTATTTT.

This rearrangement joins TRBV2 to TRBJ2-1; TRBD2 matches 8 bases. Germline loops: CDR1 SNHLY, CDR2 FYNNEI. Trimming at V came to 8 bases and at J to 4 bases, leaving 4 bases not matched to a gene. This CDR3 has 13 amino acids. This CDR3 reads CASEASGYNEQFF. The CDR3 DNA follows: TGTGCCAGCGAGGCTAGCGGGTACAATGAGCAGTTCTTC.

In nucleotides, the CDR3 is TGTGCCAGCAGCCAAACCATGGGGGAGCAGTACTTC. This gives the protein CASSQTMGEQYF. The chain recombines TRBV7-9 with TRBJ2-7; D is undetermined. The CDR3 has 12 amino acids. Trimming removed 5 bases at V and 7 bases at J, with 12 bases between. From germline, CDR1 is SEHNR and CDR2 FQNEAQ (reference sequence).

This chain connects TRBV9 to TRBJ1-2, with 9 positions matching TRBD1. This CDR3 is 16 amino acids long. Losses at the gene ends were 3 bases for V and 3 bases for J; bases not matched to a gene: 9. Germline V lookup: CDR1 SGDLS, CDR2 YYNGEE. The DNA of the CDR3 is TGTGCCAGCAGCGCCGATAGACAGGGGGAGGACTATGGCTACACCTTC. Its protein product is CASSADRQGEDYGYTF.

The chain links TRBV4-1 to TRBJ2-5; D remains ambiguous. Germline values: CDR1 MGHRA, CDR2 YSYEKL. V lost 4 bases to trimming and J lost 5 bases, with 14 bases between them. CDR3 length equals 14 residues. The CDR3 is CASSPLLGWETQYF. CDR3 DNA: TGCGCCAGCAGCCCTTTGTTGGGATGGGAGACCCAGTACTTC.